This T cell receptor (beta chain) emerged from a study of blood T cell repertoires in COVID-19. For the study at large: Specimens from acute and convalescent COVID-19 originated in the United States, Italy and Spain. PBMCs, B-cell-depleted T cells, or T cells provided the cDNA or gDNA that made up the material.

The V segment lost 4 bases and the J segment 5 bases; nucleotides outside the gene matches: 10. The CDR3 has 16 amino acids. The germline V gene has CDR1 SGHNT and CDR2 YENEEA. In the authors' methods: It was from reference gene primer amplification that nucleated cell counts were estimated. Produced via immunoSEQ multiplex PCR; TCRdb's table is partial and in-frame only. The V and J calls and clone size were taken over from that table, and D and trimming were inferred from the DNA. The sample consists of about 360,000 clones, approximately 86% of them appearing once. Sequencing was carried out using peripheral blood. V usage is TRBV11-3 and J usage is TRBJ2-1; TRBD2 aligns across 8 bases. This receptor was taken from an older woman with COVID-19, enrolled during active disease. CDR3 nucleotides: TGTGCCAGCAGCTCCTCCCCGGGGGGGTATAACAATGAGCAGTTCTTC. This encodes CASSSSPGGYNNEQFF.